This T cell receptor beta chain was captured by sequencing in a study of T cells in Graves' hyperthyroidism and ophthalmopathy. Study summary: At the time of initial diagnosis and before any treatment, peripheral blood was collected. Study-wide findings and caveats: Before onset, by a median of about seven months, the model predicted ophthalmopathy.

To note about this clonotype: Its specificity is unknown.

At least 3 on the Clinical Activity Score was recorded for ophthalmopathy patients, who also had NOSPECS grade at least 4 and duration under 3 months. Exclusion followed for patients with uncontrolled infection, other autoimmune disease, pregnancy or lactation. The CDR3 spans 15 residues. The ends were cut back, 2 bases at V and 6 bases at J, with 13 bases in the middle. Researchers amplified the TCR beta CDR3 regions from RNA transcripts. HTBI primers drove first-round RT-PCR of the TCR CDR3. Using its own MiXCR run on the multiplex PCR reads, TCRdb lists one record per CDR3 protein. The sample includes a few hundred thousand distinct CDR3 sequences, around 16% of them seen just once.

The sequence was obtained from a woman aged 40-49 years with Graves' ophthalmopathy. The sample was blood. The chain has TRBV12-3 or TRBV12-4 and TRBJ2-2; D may be TRBD1 (5 bases). The CDR3 region is CASSLQQAGAGELFF. In DNA, the CDR3 is TGTGCCAGCAGTTTACAACAGGCCGGTGCCGGGGAGCTGTTTTTT.